This T cell receptor (beta chain) was recovered during a study of human T cells and chemical hapten exposure. This clonotype has just a few counts. The time point: patch test 1, 2 weeks after DPC sensitization. Treatment indicated: therapeutic diphenylcyclopropenone sensitization with weekly scalp DPC. Per the germline V gene, CDR1 is SEHNR and CDR2 is FQNEAQ (reference sequence). V lost 5 bases and J 5 bases, leaving 10 bases between the germline ends. The CDR3 has 12 amino acids. In TCRdb, the RACE reads were re-called with MiXCR into one record per CDR3 protein. The table has about 82,000 distinct CDR3 sequences, approximately 12% seen once; the top ten hold 4% to 5%.

This TCR derives from a woman aged 45 to 65 with alopecia areata. Some clones in this sample may be carry-over from other donors' samples. The source material was whole blood, sampled in connection with sensitization to the hapten diphenylcyclopropenone (DPC). The chain links TRBV7-9 to TRBJ2-7; possible D gene TRBD1, 5 bases. The CDR3, as DNA: TGTGCCAGCAGCCCGCGCAGGGACGAGCAGTACTTC. It translates to CASSPRRDEQYF.